The T cell receptor (beta chain) under discussion was sequenced for a study of vaccination and CD4 T cells after COVID-19. Across the whole study: Convalescent donors: six male, four female; seven Caucasian, two Asian, one multiracial, two Hispanic.

This clonotype was counted between two and nine times. Its specificity is unknown. Researchers used the Oncomine TCR Beta short-read assay to sequence DNA from cultured CD4+ T cells. Genomic DNA extraction was carried out from cultured CD4+ T cells. Each CDR3 protein is one row after TCRdb ran MiXCR on the PCR reads. The sample has 6,500 to 8,000 distinct CDR3 sequences, about a third seen once. The CDR3 has 14 amino acids. From germline, CDR1 is SGHTA and CDR2 FQGNSA. V was clipped by 4 bases and J by 4 bases, with 13 bases between them. Treatment reported: roughly 10-day PBMC culture with coronavirus spike peptide pools or control peptides (ViraFEST assay). Gathering of the CD4+ T cells, from the unexposed donor, took place before the COVID-19 pandemic (2011-2018). Available cell numbers determined whether unexposed-donor CD4+ T cells were probed with SARS-CoV-2 S/N and four cold-coronavirus spikes.

Sequenced input: CD4+ T cells from blood, cultured in vitro. The chain links TRBV7-2 to TRBJ1-2; D may be TRBD1 (6 bases). The clonotype originates from a human donor in good health. The CDR3 region has the DNA TGTGCCAGCAGCTCCTCCAGGGGCGGCTATGGCTACACCTTC. Amino acid sequence: CASSSSRGGYGYTF.